This T cell receptor (beta chain) came from a study of chemoradiotherapy in HPV16-positive cancers. This CDR3 comprises 12 residues. Trimming took 5 bases from V and 4 from J, leaving 9 bases between them. This clone was recorded a few times. Assay used: immunoSEQ multiplex PCR; TCRdb lists only in-frame clones, some missing. The table records roughly 32,000 clones, 89% of them present only once. The source was blood, collected from a patient who underwent chemoradiotherapy. The V gene is TRBV23-1, the J gene TRBJ2-7; D is unclear. TRBV23-1 counts as an open reading frame of uncertain function. The TCR was taken from a human donor with HPV-associated anogenital cancer. In nucleotides, the CDR3 is TGCGCCAGCAGTATACGGGCTTACGAGCAGTACTTC. Translation gives CASSIRAYEQYF.